Here is one T cell receptor (beta chain) with its context. The antigen this receptor binds is unknown. No clone much larger than this one lies a single base away; base qualities are absent. Every donor was a healthy Caucasian. The twin cohort consisted of three pairs of female monozygotic twins, all aged roughly 18 to 29 years. Positive isolation kits from Invitrogen were used to isolate the CD4+ and CD8+ T cell populations. Sequences SGHAT (CDR1) and FQNNGV (CDR2) are obtained from the germline V gene. The junction carries 10 bases between V and J, which are trimmed by 1 base and 4 bases respectively. The CDR3 sequence holds 15 residues, the cysteine and phenylalanine included. The kept DNA is CDR3 alone, 45 bases in frame from the first base. This sample is drawn from a study of identical twins (dated by TCRdb to about 2016). The study in broad terms: To test whether fetal clonotypes persist, this study deep-sequenced TCR alpha and beta repertoires from monozygotic twins, from unrelated adults of various ages, and from cord blood. To rule out contamination, replicate twin experiments were performed at different times with different library preparation protocols.

Receptor libraries were prepared by 5' RACE. The sequencing machine was an Illumina HiSeq 2000. Template switching introduced a universal primer binding site; the final cDNA contained a unique molecular identifier, enabling accurate counting of TCR cDNA molecules. Specific primers in the conserved constant-segment region were used to synthesize first-strand cDNA for TCR alpha and beta chains. To control for contamination, every cDNA library carried two barcodes: a SMART-Mk sample barcode plus Illumina barcodes. Two successive PCR steps introduced TruSeq adapter sequences along with Illumina sample barcodes. Sequencing of the TCR alpha and beta cDNA libraries was done on the Illumina HiSeq platform using custom primers. The source study handled its data this way. Unique molecular identifiers were extracted from raw reads with MiGEC, and CDR3 positions were determined with MiXCR. Recombination models were inferred per individual with the repgenHMM and IGoR tools using an EM algorithm. Shared clonotypes were analyzed with the tcR package in R, and sharing was normalized by the product of cloneset sizes. Out-of-frame nonproductive sequences were analyzed to study raw recombination free of thymic and clonal selection effects. TCRdb reprocessed the public reads (quality trimming at Q25 with fastp, clone calling with MiXCR) and kept in-frame beta chains. One record per CDR3 amino acid sequence lists the most common genes and DNA. For this entry, the V and J calls and clone size follow TCRdb and not the study's own pipeline. The sample table contains about 520,000 distinct CDR3 sequences; only one count was recorded for less than 25% of them. Of the sample, around 0.9% is held by the ten largest clones.

Overall results and qualifications from the work: In beta out-of-frame sequences, excess twin sharing was weaker, because having fewer shared sequences lowered the signal-to-noise ratio. Zero-insertion analyses could be partly confounded by invariant T cells such as MAIT and iNKT, although diverse VJ usage argued against such confounding for most clonotypes. Conclusions relied on cross-sectional statistical analysis, since the same donors could not be followed over many years. In monozygotic twins, out-of-frame TCR alpha sharing was systematically underestimated by recombination models, although the models agreed with sharing between unrelated individuals. Abundant cord blood beta clonotypes had fewer insertions, young adult naive repertoires showed a similar but weaker trend, and memory repertoires showed no such trend. Out-of-frame TCR alpha sequences shared between twins showed an excess of low generation-probability sequences compared with coincidental sharing between unrelated individuals.

These data are also associated with another study on T cells expressing NK-cell markers. As that second paper reports: TCR beta-chain repertoires were profiled in sorted CD3+CD56+NKG2C+, CD3+CD56+NKG2C- and CD3+CD56-NKG2C+ T-cell subsets from roughly eight donors. Among the eight sequenced donors, seven were HCMV-seropositive and one was HCMV-seronegative. To restrict sorting to alphabetaTCR-expressing T cells, an anti-gammadeltaTCR antibody was added in several experiments. In six donors, the dominant CD3+CD56+NKG2C+ clonotypes ranked among the top 10 CD8+ clonotypes, making up roughly 1.0-8% of CD8+ T cells. Those dominant clonotypes were again the most abundant among CD3+CD56-NKG2C+ cells in several donors, at about 28.3-65%. Whether the expanded NKG2C-expressing T cell clones were specific for HCMV antigens was left unclear. The eight sequenced donors were randomly selected healthy volunteers, three men and five women. To determine HCMV serostatus, a commercial ELISA kit was used to detect HCMV-specific IgG in serum. Reads were demultiplexed and grouped by UMI with MIGEC, and clonotypes were assembled and quantified with MiTCR. To exclude erroneous sequences, only TCR cDNA sequences supported by at least two reads were retained. The tcR package was used for downstream repertoire analysis, and clonotypes were matched between fractions using CDR3 nucleotide sequence together with V segment. VDJmatch was used to annotate antigen specificity against VDJdb, with one amino acid substitution allowed in CDR3.

The receptor was derived from a woman aged 18-29 years in good health. Rearrangement joined TRBV11-2 to TRBJ2-2; 5 matching bases give a weak D call of TRBD1. The sample comprised CD4+ T cells sorted from blood. The nucleotide sequence reads as follows: TGTGCCAGCAGCTTAGGGGGCTACGCCACCGGGGAGCTGTTTTTT. Its protein reads: CASSLGGYATGELFF.